This T cell receptor (beta chain) was profiled in a study of T cells in Graves' hyperthyroidism and ophthalmopathy. About the study: Upon initial diagnosis and before any treatment, peripheral blood was collected.

Amplification yielded TCR beta CDR3 regions, with RNA transcripts as the source. TCR CDR3 underwent first-round RT-PCR with the HTBI primer set. TCRdb re-called the multiplex PCR reads through MiXCR, storing one row per CDR3 protein. The data show 730,000 or so distinct CDR3 sequences, with around 19% seen just once and approximately 15% held by the top ten. Hyperthyroidism had been newly diagnosed in patients aged 18 to 65, and its duration was under 2 months. Investigators excluded patients with uncontrolled infection, other autoimmune disease, pregnancy or lactation. This CDR3 is 16 amino acids long. V lost 4 bases and J lost 6, with 17 bases in between. Germline lookup yields CDR1 SGDLS and CDR2 YYNGEE.

This TCR was recovered from a woman in her 50s with Graves' hyperthyroidism that later progressed to Graves' ophthalmopathy. The sample taken for sequencing was blood. The rearrangement links TRBV9 to TRBJ1-6, with D perhaps TRBD1 (6 bases). CDR3 residues: CASSPQGGAVNSPLHF. The CDR3 DNA sequence: TGTGCCAGCAGCCCACAGGGAGGAGCAGTTAATTCACCCCTCCACTTT. Variable domain in full (rest from reference TRBV9 and TRBJ1-6): DSGVTQTPKHLITATGQRVTLRCSPRSGDLSVYWYQQSLDQGLQFLIQYYNGEERAKGNILERFSAQQFPDLHSELNLSSLELGDSALYFCASSPQGGAVNSPLHFGNGTRLTVT.